This T cell receptor beta chain was captured in a study of OX40 agonist ivuxolimab in advanced cancers. In its sample, this clone was seen once. Its cognate antigen is unknown. With baseline, cycle 4 day 1, and cycle 7 day 1 as timepoints, blood was sampled. Produced via immunoSEQ multiplex PCR; TCRdb's table is partial and in-frame only. The table shows about 36,000 clones, with roughly three quarters occurring only once. Points from the study as a whole: Which antigen the expanded peripheral T cells recognized is unknown. Expanded clones were, on average, more numerous in CD8+ T cells than in CD4+.

The CDR3 spans 13 residues. Unmatched junction bases numbered 5, after V lost 5 bases and J lost 5 bases. The germline CDR1 and CDR2 sequences are MNHEY and SVGAGI. The chain links TRBV6-5 to TRBJ2-7; 8 bases align to TRBD2. This receptor was obtained from an adult with an advanced solid tumor such as melanoma, head and neck, liver or kidney cancer. This specimen was CD4+ or CD8+ T cells sorted from blood, taken in a trial of the OX40 agonist ivuxolimab. CDR3 DNA sequence: TGTGCCAGCAGTACGGGGGGGGACCACGAGCAGTACTTC. Amino acids: CASSTGGDHEQYF.